A selection of T cell receptor beta chains follows, all from one sample in a study of early T cells in non-severe SARS-CoV-2 infection. TCRdb recomputed calls from the 5' RACE reads with MiXCR, one row per CDR3 protein. This table holds about 85,000 distinct CDR3 sequences, about 15% found once. The sequencing input was whole blood. The receptors here all came from an adult who was a healthcare worker with PCR-confirmed SARS-CoV-2 infection or an uninfected control (not recorded which). CDR3s include the opening cysteine and the closing phenylalanine or tryptophan. The D gene is left open where the match is weak. Not all rows give a size; the values are once, few, many and, for expanded clones, a class.

J gene	V gene	clone size	D gene	CDR3 protein	CDR3 DNA
TRBJ2-2	TRBV12-3/TRBV12-4	NA	NA	CASSFGVNTGELFF	TGTGCCAGCAGTTTCGGAGTGAACACCGGGGAGCTGTTTTTT
TRBJ2-7	TRBV7-6	NA	TRBD1	CASSPGQATYEQYF	TGTGCCAGCAGCCCCGGACAGGCAACCTACGAGCAGTACTTC
TRBJ1-2	TRBV2	few	TRBD1	CAKQGDYGYTF	TGTGCCAAACAGGGGGACTATGGCTACACCTTC
TRBJ1-1	TRBV25-1	NA	TRBD1	CASSGFRGHTEAFF	TGTGCCAGCAGTGGGTTCAGGGGGCACACTGAAGCTTTCTTT
TRBJ2-3	TRBV4-1	few	NA	CASSQVATDTQYF	TGCGCCAGCAGCCAGGTTGCCACAGATACGCAGTATTTT
TRBJ2-7	TRBV21-1	few	NA	CASSKARPGGGSYEQYF	TGTGCCAGCAGCAAAGCCAGGCCGGGGGGCGGCTCCTACGAGCAGTACTTC
TRBJ1-2	TRBV4-1	many	NA	CASSQPLGQGSYTF	TGCGCCAGCAGCCAACCACTGGGCCAGGGAAGCTACACCTTC
TRBJ1-5	TRBV2	few	NA	CASGWSGNQPQHF	TGTGCCAGCGGGTGGTCAGGAAATCAGCCCCAGCATTTT
TRBJ2-5	TRBV18	NA	NA	CASSPRGSEETQYF	TGTGCCAGCTCACCAAGGGGCTCGGAGGAGACCCAGTACTTC
TRBJ2-1	TRBV29-1	NA	TRBD2	CSVGRTSGNNEQFF	TGCAGCGTTGGCAGAACTAGCGGAAACAATGAGCAGTTCTTC
TRBJ2-7	TRBV28	NA	NA	CASSLYPYEQYF	TGTGCCAGCAGTTTATACCCCTACGAGCAGTACTTC
TRBJ2-1	TRBV11-2	NA	TRBD2	CASSLELAAGHEQFF	TGTGCCAGCAGCTTAGAGCTAGCGGCCGGGCATGAGCAGTTCTTC
TRBJ2-7	TRBV7-9	NA	TRBD1	CASTSSGTGGTYEQYF	TGTGCCAGCACCTCCAGCGGGACAGGGGGCACCTACGAGCAGTACTTC
TRBJ1-2	TRBV20-1	NA	NA	CSAGRGNYGYTF	TGCAGTGCAGGCAGGGGCAACTATGGCTACACCTTC
TRBJ1-6	TRBV7-2	few	NA	CASSLLFEGVYNSPLHF	TGTGCCAGCAGCCTGCTTTTCGAGGGCGTGTATAATTCACCCCTCCACTTT
TRBJ2-1	TRBV5-1	few	NA	CASSFSDEQFF	TGCGCCAGCAGCTTTTCGGATGAGCAGTTCTTC
TRBJ2-2	TRBV4-1	NA	NA	CASSLAENTGELFF	TGCGCCAGCAGTCTGGCAGAGAACACCGGGGAGCTGTTTTTT
TRBJ1-4	TRBV30	few	NA	CAWQATNEKLFF	TGTGCCTGGCAGGCAACTAATGAAAAACTGTTTTTT
TRBJ2-1	TRBV28	NA	NA	CASSPLTSRLYNEQFF	TGTGCCAGCAGTCCCCTGACTAGTCGTCTCTACAATGAGCAGTTCTTC
TRBJ1-1	TRBV29-1	few	NA	CSVSPGQGKNEAFF	TGCAGCGTTTCTCCCGGGCAGGGGAAGAACGAAGCTTTCTTT
TRBJ2-7	TRBV20-1	NA	TRBD1	CSVEPGDREQYF	TGCAGTGTCGAGCCGGGTGACAGGGAACAGTACTTC
TRBJ2-6	TRBV19	few	NA	CASPKVSGSSGANVLTF	TGTGCCAGCCCTAAAGTGAGCGGATCCTCTGGGGCCAACGTCCTGACTTTC
TRBJ2-1	TRBV5-1	NA	TRBD2	CASSELAGDVNEQFF	TGCGCCAGCAGCGAACTAGCGGGAGATGTCAATGAGCAGTTCTTC
TRBJ2-1	TRBV2	few	NA	CASQLARPSYNEQFF	TGTGCCAGCCAATTAGCGCGCCCATCCTACAATGAGCAGTTCTTC
TRBJ1-1	TRBV3-1	NA	NA	CASSPQGRGAFF	TGTGCCAGCAGCCCCCAGGGAAGGGGAGCTTTCTTT
TRBJ2-7	TRBV27	few	NA	CASSLSEGSEQYF	TGTGCCAGCAGTTTATCCGAGGGGTCCGAGCAGTACTTC
TRBJ2-1	TRBV29-1	NA	TRBD2	CSVEGGRLYNEQFF	TGCAGCGTTGAAGGCGGGAGGCTCTACAATGAGCAGTTCTTC